This TCR beta chain was obtained from a study of OX40 agonist ivuxolimab in advanced cancers. The method was immunoSEQ multiplex PCR; TCRdb's version includes in-frame clones alone and lacks a portion of them. The table has tens of thousands of clones, about 80% seen once. This clone appeared once. The antigen is unknown. Study-wide points: Among expanded peripheral T cells, antigen specificity went undetermined.

Blood draws occurred at baseline, cycle 4 day 1, and cycle 7 day 1. The clonotype originates from an adult with an advanced solid tumor such as melanoma, head and neck, liver or kidney cancer. Sample: CD4+ or CD8+ T cells sorted from blood, taken in a trial of the OX40 agonist ivuxolimab.

In DNA form, the CDR3 reads TGTGCCAGCAGTGAAAGAGAGAACACTGAAGCTTTCTTT. Translating it yields CASSERENTEAFF. The chain carries TRBV25-1 and TRBJ1-1; D gene uncertain. Germline V lookup: CDR1 MGHDK, CDR2 SYGVNS. V gave up 2 bases and J gave up 1 base, with 5 bases separating them. The CDR3 contains 13 residues.